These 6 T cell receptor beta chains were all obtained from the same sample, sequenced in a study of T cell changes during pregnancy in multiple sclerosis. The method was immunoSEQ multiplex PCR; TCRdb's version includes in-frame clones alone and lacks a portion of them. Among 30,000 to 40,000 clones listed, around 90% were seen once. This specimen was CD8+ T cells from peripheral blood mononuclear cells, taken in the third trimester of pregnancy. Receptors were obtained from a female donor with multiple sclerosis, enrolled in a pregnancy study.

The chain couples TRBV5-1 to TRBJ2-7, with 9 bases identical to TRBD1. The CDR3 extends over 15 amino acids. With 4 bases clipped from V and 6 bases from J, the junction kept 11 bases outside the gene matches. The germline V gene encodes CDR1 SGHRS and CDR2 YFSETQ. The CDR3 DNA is TGCGCCAGCAGCGACCGGGACAGGGAACTAGGCGAGCAGTACTTC. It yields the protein CASSDRDRELGEQYF. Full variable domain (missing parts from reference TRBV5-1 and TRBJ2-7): KAGVTQTPRYLIKTRGQQVTLSCSPISGHRSVSWYQQTPGQGLQFLFEYFSETQRNKGNFPGRFSGRQFSNSRSEMNVSTLELGDSALYLCASSDRDRELGEQYFGPGTRLTVT.

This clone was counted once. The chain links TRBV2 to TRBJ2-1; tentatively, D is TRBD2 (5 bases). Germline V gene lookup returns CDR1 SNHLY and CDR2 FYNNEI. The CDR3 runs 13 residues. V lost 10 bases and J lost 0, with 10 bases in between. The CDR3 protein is CATRVPSYNEQFF. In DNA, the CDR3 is TGTGCCACGAGGGTTCCCTCCTACAATGAGCAGTTCTTC.

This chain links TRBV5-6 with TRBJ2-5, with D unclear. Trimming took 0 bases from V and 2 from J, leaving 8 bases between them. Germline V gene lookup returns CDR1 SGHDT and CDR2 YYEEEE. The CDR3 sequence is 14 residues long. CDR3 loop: CASSLGGDQETQYF. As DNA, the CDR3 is TGTGCCAGCAGCTTGGGCGGCGATCAAGAGACCCAGTACTTC. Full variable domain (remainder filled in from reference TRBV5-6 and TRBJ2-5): DAGVTQSPTHLIKTRGQQVTLRCSPKSGHDTVSWYQQALGQGPQFIFQYYEEEERQRGNFPDRFSGHQFPNYSSELNVNALLLGDSALYLCASSLGGDQETQYFGPGTRLLVL.

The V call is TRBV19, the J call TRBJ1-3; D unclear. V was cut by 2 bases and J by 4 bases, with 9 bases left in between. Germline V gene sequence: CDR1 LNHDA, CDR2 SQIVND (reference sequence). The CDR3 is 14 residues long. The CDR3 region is CASSIWAEGNTIYF. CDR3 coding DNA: TGTGCCAGTAGTATATGGGCAGAAGGAAACACCATATATTTT.

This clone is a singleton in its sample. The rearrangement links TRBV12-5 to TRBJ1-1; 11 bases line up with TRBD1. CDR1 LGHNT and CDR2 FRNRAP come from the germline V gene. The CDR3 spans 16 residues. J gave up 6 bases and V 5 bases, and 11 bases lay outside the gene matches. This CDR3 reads CASGPLAGTGGAEAFF. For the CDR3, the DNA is TGTGCTAGTGGTCCACTAGCCGGGACAGGGGGTGCTGAAGCTTTCTTT.

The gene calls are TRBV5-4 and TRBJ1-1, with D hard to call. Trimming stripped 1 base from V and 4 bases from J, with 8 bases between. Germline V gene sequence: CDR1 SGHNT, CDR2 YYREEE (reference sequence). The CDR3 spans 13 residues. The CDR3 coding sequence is TGTGCCAGCAGCTTGAGCCTTGGCACTGAAGCTTTCTTT. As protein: CASSLSLGTEAFF.